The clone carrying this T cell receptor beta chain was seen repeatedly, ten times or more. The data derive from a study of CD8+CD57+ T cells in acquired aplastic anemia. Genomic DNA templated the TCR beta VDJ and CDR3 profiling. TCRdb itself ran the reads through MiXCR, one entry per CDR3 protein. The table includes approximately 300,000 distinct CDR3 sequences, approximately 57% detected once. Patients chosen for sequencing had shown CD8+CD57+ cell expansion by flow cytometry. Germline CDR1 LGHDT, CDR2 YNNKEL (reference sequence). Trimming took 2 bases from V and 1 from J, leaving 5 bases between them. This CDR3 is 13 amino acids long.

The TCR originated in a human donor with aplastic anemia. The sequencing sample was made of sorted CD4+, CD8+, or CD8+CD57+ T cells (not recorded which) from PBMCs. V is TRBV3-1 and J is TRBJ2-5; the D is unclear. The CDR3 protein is CASSQFFQETQYF. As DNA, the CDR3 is TGTGCCAGCAGCCAATTCTTCCAAGAGACCCAGTACTTC.